The 13 T cell receptor beta chains below were found in one sample sequenced in a study of cytomegalovirus exposure and HLA in healthy donors. PCR employed 60 Vbeta and 13 Jbeta primers. Method: immunoSEQ multiplex PCR; TCRdb's copy keeps in-frame clones and lacks some. The sample holds about 120,000 clones, about 80% seen once. The sample comprised PBMCs. Source of these receptors: a human donor in good health.

In this sample, this clone turned up once. The V and J genes are TRBV5-8 and TRBJ1-1; 10 bases are shared with TRBD1. V lost 4 bases to trimming and J lost 5 bases; unmatched junction nucleotides: 2. The CDR3 contains 13 residues. The germline V gene has CDR1 SGHTS and CDR2 YDEGEE. The CDR3 here is CASSVGQGTEAFF. CDR3 coding DNA: TGTGCCAGCAGCGTGGGACAGGGGACTGAAGCTTTCTTT.

The rearrangement links TRBV5-5 to TRBJ2-7; 10 bases agree with TRBD1. With 7 bases clipped from V and 1 base from J, the junction kept 8 bases outside the gene matches. The CDR3 is 15 residues long. From germline, CDR1 is SGHKS and CDR2 YYEKEE (reference sequence). This CDR3 is CASDNRDRGSYEQYF. Here the CDR3 DNA reads TGTGCCAGCGATAACCGGGACAGGGGTTCCTACGAGCAGTACTTC.

This chain joins TRBV12-5 and TRBJ2-2, with TRBD1 matching over 8 bases. CDR3 size: 15 residues. With 5 bases clipped from V and 7 bases from J, the junction kept 9 bases outside the gene matches. In germline, CDR1 is LGHNT, CDR2 FRNRAP. Here the CDR3 reads CASGKGQAAGGELFF. In DNA, the CDR3 is TGTGCTAGTGGTAAGGGACAGGCCGCAGGCGGGGAGCTGTTTTTT. The whole variable domain, remainder taken from reference TRBV12-5 and TRBJ2-2, is DARVTQTPRHKVTEMGQEVTMRCQPILGHNTVFWYRQTMMQGLELLAYFRNRAPLDDSGMPKDRFSAEMPDATLATLKIQPSEPRDSAVYFCASGKGQAAGGELFFGEGSRLTVL.

The rearrangement uses TRBV25-1 and TRBJ1-2; no definite D call. The V gene's germline CDR1 is MGHDK and CDR2 SYGVNS. Trimming took 3 bases from V and 6 from J, leaving 11 bases between them. This CDR3 region has 13 residues. The CDR3 sequence is CASSDPFRDGYTF. In DNA form, the CDR3 reads TGTGCCAGCAGTGACCCGTTTCGGGATGGCTACACCTTC.

The V gene is TRBV6-5, the J gene TRBJ2-1; weak D call: TRBD2 (5 bases). The V end was cut by 0 bases, the J end by 6 bases, with 15 bases between. Germline CDR1 and CDR2: MNHEY and SVGAGI. The CDR3 covers 16 residues. The DNA of the CDR3 is TGTGCCAGCAGTTACTCTCCAAGGACTGGGCGCAATGAGCAGTTCTTC. This translates into CASSYSPRTGRNEQFF.

The chain is built from TRBV18 and TRBJ2-5; 8 bases are shared with TRBD2. The junction had 11 bases not matched to a gene; V was cut back by 6 bases and J by 5 bases. CDR3 size: 15 residues. Germline values: CDR1 KGHSH, CDR2 LQKENI. CDR3 bases: TGTGCCAGCTCGCCTTTAGCGGGGACGTACGAGACCCAGTACTTC. The encoded protein is CASSPLAGTYETQYF.

V is TRBV5-6 and J is TRBJ2-7, with 7 bases fitting TRBD1. V lost 3 bases to trimming and J lost 3 bases; unmatched junction nucleotides: 9. Germline-derived CDR1 and CDR2 are SGHDT and YYEEEE. This CDR3 region has 15 residues. The CDR3 DNA is TGTGCCAGCAGCTCAGGGGACAGTAGGTTCTACGAGCAGTACTTC. Its translation: CASSSGDSRFYEQYF.

The chain links TRBV6-1 to TRBJ2-3, with 8 bases identical to TRBD1. Germline V gene sequence: CDR1 MNHNS, CDR2 SASEGT. V gave up 7 bases and J gave up 6 bases; unmatched junction bases: 9. The CDR3 contains 14 residues. This CDR3 is CASTRTGFSDTQYF. CDR3 in DNA: TGTGCCAGCACCCGGACAGGGTTTTCGGATACGCAGTATTTT.

The chain carries TRBV6-5 and TRBJ2-3; D is ambiguous. Germline V CDR1 and CDR2: MNHEY, SVGAGI. Deletions cut 1 base from V and 1 base from J, with 12 bases between. This CDR3 contains 16 residues. CDR3 nucleotides: TGTGCCAGCAGTTACTTCCAGATTGAGGGCACAGATACGCAGTATTTT. Protein sequence: CASSYFQIEGTDTQYF.

This clone was seen a single time. V usage is TRBV27 and J usage is TRBJ2-1; 13 positions match TRBD2. V was clipped by 5 bases and J by 6 bases; unmatched bases: 4. Germline lookup yields CDR1 MNHEY and CDR2 SMNVEV (reference sequence). CDR3 length equals 15 residues. This CDR3 is CASSPGTSGINEQFF. CDR3 nucleotides: TGTGCCAGCAGTCCCGGGACTAGCGGGATCAATGAGCAGTTCTTC.

The chain links TRBV27 to TRBJ2-7, with D perhaps matching TRBD1 (5 bases). This CDR3 is built from 12 residues. CDR1 is MNHEY, CDR2 SMNVEV, per germline (reference sequence). Trimming shortened V by 6 bases and J by 5 bases, and 11 bases separated the two germline ends. The CDR3 is CASRGVGDEQYF. The CDR3 DNA reads as TGTGCCAGCAGAGGAGTAGGGGACGAGCAGTACTTC.

The chain joins TRBV14 to TRBJ2-2; 7 nucleotides line up with TRBD2. This CDR3 spans 16 amino acids. After removal of 1 base from V and 4 bases from J, the junction contained 6 bases not matched to a gene. Germline CDR1 SGHDN, CDR2 FVKESK. CDR3 DNA sequence: TGTGCCAGCAGCCAAGGACGTGGGAGGGCCACCGGGGAGCTGTTTTTT. Its translation: CASSQGRGRATGELFF.

This clone was recorded once. The gene calls are TRBV7-9 and TRBJ2-1; the match to TRBD1 covers 9 bases. V shed 3 bases and J 6 bases; nucleotides not matched to a gene: 6. The CDR3 is 15 amino acids. Germline V gene sequence: CDR1 SEHNR, CDR2 FQNEAQ (reference sequence). Here the CDR3 DNA reads TGTGCCAGCAGCTTGACCGGGACAGGGTCCAATGAGCAGTTCTTC. It codes for CASSLTGTGSNEQFF.